The rows below give T cell receptor beta chains drawn from one sample of a study of read filtering for tumor transcriptome and immune sequencing. TCRdb re-derived calls from the reads in MiXCR, one entry per CDR3 protein. In the table there are roughly 49,000 distinct CDR3 sequences, approximately 19% of which are singletons. Sequenced material: a population of CD138-negative cells sorted from bone marrow. The receptors derive from a donor at least 40 years old with multiple myeloma. The CDR3 runs from the conserved cysteine through the conserved F or W.

V gene: TRBV6-5
CDR3 length: 16
CDR3 protein: CASSKGAGGPLYEQYF

V gene: TRBV5-1
CDR3 length: 12
CDR3 protein: CASSAQGDTQYF

V gene: TRBV5-1
CDR3 length: 15
CDR3 protein: CASSPGSETVDTQYF

V gene: TRBV29-1
CDR3 length: 17
CDR3 protein: CSVEGGLAGDSTDTQYF

V gene: TRBV7-2
CDR3 length: 14
CDR3 protein: CASSLSWINQPQHF

V gene: TRBV11-2
CDR3 length: 14
CDR3 protein: CASSLGHSSYEQYF

V gene: TRBV20-1
CDR3 length: 17
CDR3 protein: CSARDPTDGASSEKLFF

V gene: TRBV7-9
CDR3 length: 14
CDR3 protein: CASSREDWNTEAFF

V gene: TRBV29-1
CDR3 length: 13
CDR3 protein: CSVGTSGHNEQFF

V gene: TRBV5-1
CDR3 length: 14
CDR3 protein: CASSLGGNTGELFF

V gene: TRBV5-4
CDR3 length: 15
CDR3 protein: CASSAGRIAKNIQYF

V gene: TRBV20-1
CDR3 length: 20
CDR3 protein: CSANHPAGTSGSTDYNEQFF

V gene: TRBV6-2/TRBV6-3
CDR3 length: 13
CDR3 protein: CASSLRDGGELFF

V gene: TRBV9
CDR3 length: 13
CDR3 protein: CASSVEGAIKAFF

V gene: TRBV19
CDR3 length: 15
CDR3 protein: CVSSMDGSGGDEQFF

V gene: TRBV20-1
CDR3 length: 14
CDR3 protein: CSASMDRSNRPQHF

V gene: TRBV20-1
CDR3 length: 13
CDR3 protein: CGVGGESYNEQFF

V gene: TRBV5-1
CDR3 length: 14
CDR3 protein: CASSSPLAGETQYF

V gene: TRBV20-1
CDR3 length: 14
CDR3 protein: CSARGLGDYNEQFF

V gene: TRBV12-3/TRBV12-4
CDR3 length: 14
CDR3 protein: CASNPGQGHNEQFF

V gene: TRBV4-1
CDR3 length: 16
CDR3 protein: CASSHKYGGRADTQYF

V gene: TRBV19
CDR3 length: 14
CDR3 protein: CASTPGQGNTEAFF